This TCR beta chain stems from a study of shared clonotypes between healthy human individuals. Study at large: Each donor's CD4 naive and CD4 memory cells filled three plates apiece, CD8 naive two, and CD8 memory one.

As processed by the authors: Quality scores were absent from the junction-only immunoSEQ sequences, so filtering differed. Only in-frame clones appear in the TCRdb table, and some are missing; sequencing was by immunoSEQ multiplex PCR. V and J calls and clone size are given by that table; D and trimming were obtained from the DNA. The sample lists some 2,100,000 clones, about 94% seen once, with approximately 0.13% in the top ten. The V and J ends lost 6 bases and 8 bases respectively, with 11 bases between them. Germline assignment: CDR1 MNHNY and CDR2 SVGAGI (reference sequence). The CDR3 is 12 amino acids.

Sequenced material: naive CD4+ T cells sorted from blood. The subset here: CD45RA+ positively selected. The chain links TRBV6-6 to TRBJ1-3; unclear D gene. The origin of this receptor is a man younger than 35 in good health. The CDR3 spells CASSGVQDTIYF. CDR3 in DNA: TGTGCCAGCAGCGGCGTGCAGGACACCATATATTTT.